The 8 T cell receptor beta chains given below trace back to one sample, sequenced in a study of blood T cell repertoires in COVID-19. The table came from immunoSEQ multiplex PCR; TCRdb's copy has only in-frame clones and leaves some out. Among hundreds of thousands of clones listed, around nine tenths were seen once. The sample was PBMCs or T cells enriched from blood (not recorded which). Source of these receptors: a woman aged 18 to 35 who had been exposed to COVID-19.

The rearrangement uses TRBV12-5 and TRBJ2-1; the match to TRBD2 covers 9 bases. Trimming cost V 5 bases and J 5 bases; bases outside gene matches: 7. The CDR3 contains 15 residues. Germline V gene lookup returns CDR1 LGHNT and CDR2 FRNRAP. The CDR3 sequence: CASGRSGTSNNEQFF. CDR3 bases: TGTGCTAGTGGTCGGAGCGGGACTAGCAACAATGAGCAGTTCTTC.

The chain has TRBV18 and TRBJ1-2, with D maybe TRBD1 (5 bases). Trimming took 8 bases from V and 5 from J, leaving 15 bases between them. The germline V gene encodes CDR1 KGHSH and CDR2 LQKENI. This CDR3 has 13 residues. The CDR3 sequence is CASQSGLLYGYTF. CDR3 coding DNA: TGTGCCAGCCAGTCGGGACTGCTGTATGGCTACACCTTC. Based on the CDR3 plus reference TRBV18 and TRBJ1-2, the full variable domain is NAGVMQNPRHLVRRRGQEARLRCSPMKGHSHVYWYRQLPEEGLKFMVYLQKENIIDESGMPKERFSAEFPKEGPSILRIQQVVRGDSAAYFCASQSGLLYGYTFGSGTRLTVV.

The chain combines TRBV5-1 with TRBJ1-5; D remains unclear. Trimming cost V 0 bases and J 6 bases, with 4 bases left between them. Germline assignment: CDR1 SGHRS and CDR2 YFSETQ. The CDR3 is made up of 12 amino acids. In nucleotides, the CDR3 is TGCGCCAGCAGCTTGGACGGTCAGCCCCAGCATTTT. Amino acids: CASSLDGQPQHF. Together with reference TRBV5-1 and TRBJ1-5, the CDR3 gives the full variable domain: KAGVTQTPRYLIKTRGQQVTLSCSPISGHRSVSWYQQTPGQGLQFLFEYFSETQRNKGNFPGRFSGRQFSNSRSEMNVSTLELGDSALYLCASSLDGQPQHFGDGTRLSIL.

V gene TRBV2 combines with J gene TRBJ2-7, with D perhaps TRBD1 (6 bases). V dropped 9 bases and J dropped 6 bases, with 21 bases sitting between them. The CDR3 contains 14 residues. Germline assignment: CDR1 SNHLY and CDR2 FYNNEI. CDR3 nucleotides: TGTGCCAGAGGGACCGGGACAACGTTCTCCGAGCAGTACTTC. Its translation: CARGTGTTFSEQYF.

This sequence joins TRBV7-2 and TRBJ1-6; 9 bases fit TRBD1. CDR3 length: 13 amino acids. CDR1 is SGHTA and CDR2 is FQGNSA in the germline V gene. The J segment lost 10 bases and the V segment lost 4 bases, leaving 2 bases of the junction unmatched. DNA of the CDR3: TGTGCCAGCAGCTGGACAGGGGCCTCACCCCTCCACTTT. Its protein is CASSWTGASPLHF. Full variable domain (missing parts from reference TRBV7-2 and TRBJ1-6): GAGVSQSPSNKVTEKGKDVELRCDPISGHTALYWYRQSLGQGLEFLIYFQGNSAPDKSGLPSDRFSAERTGGSVSTLTIQRTQQEDSAVYLCASSWTGASPLHFGNGTRLTVT.

This sequence joins TRBV24-1 and TRBJ2-7; TRBD1 matches 8 bases. There are 13 residues in the CDR3. V lost 5 bases and J lost 5; bases outside the gene matches: 4. Per the germline V gene, CDR1 is KGHDR and CDR2 is SFDVKD. CDR3 protein: CATSAMDRDEQYF. In DNA form, the CDR3 reads TGTGCCACCAGTGCCATGGACAGGGACGAGCAGTACTTC.

The chain carries TRBV5-4 and TRBJ2-5, with D maybe TRBD2 (6 bases). V shed 0 bases and J shed 4 bases, with 13 bases lying between them. This CDR3 is 15 amino acids long. In germline, CDR1 is SGHNT, CDR2 YYREEE (reference sequence). The CDR3 nucleotides read TGTGCCAGCAGCTTGGCCGAGTGGAGGGGAGAGACCCAGTACTTC. Residues: CASSLAEWRGETQYF.

The chain has TRBV6-5 and TRBJ2-1; D possibly corresponds to TRBD1 (6 bases). Germline V gene lookup returns CDR1 MNHEY and CDR2 SVGAGI. Trimming cost V 6 bases and J 3 bases, with 15 bases left between them. The CDR3 has 15 residues. The DNA of the CDR3 is TGTGCCAGCAGCAGGGTCAGGGGCGACTACAATGAGCAGTTCTTC. Translating gives CASSRVRGDYNEQFF.